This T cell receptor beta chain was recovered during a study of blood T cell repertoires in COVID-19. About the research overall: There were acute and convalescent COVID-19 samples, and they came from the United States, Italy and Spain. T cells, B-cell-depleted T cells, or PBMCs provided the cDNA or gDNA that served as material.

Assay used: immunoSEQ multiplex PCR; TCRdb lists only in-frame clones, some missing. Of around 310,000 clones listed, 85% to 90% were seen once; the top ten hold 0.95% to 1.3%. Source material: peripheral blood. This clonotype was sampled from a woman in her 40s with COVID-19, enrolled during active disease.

Here the CDR3 DNA reads TGTGCCAGCAGCCCAGGGAGGGCCGGGAATACGCAGTATTTT. Translation: CASSPGRAGNTQYF. The chain uses TRBV7-2 and TRBJ2-3, with 7 nucleotides matching TRBD2. The CDR3 is 14 amino acids. The J segment lost 7 bases and the V segment lost 5 bases, leaving 9 bases of the junction unmatched. Germline assignment: CDR1 SGHTA and CDR2 FQGNSA.